Listed below are T cell receptor beta chains from one sample, sequenced in a study of response to subunit inactivated influenza vaccine. One entry per CDR3 protein results from TCRdb running MiXCR on the RT-PCR reads. The table shows 400,000 to 650,000 distinct CDR3 sequences, with more than 7% occurring only once. The sample consisted of PBMCs from blood, taken around 25 months after vaccination. The source of these receptors is a man aged 50 to 69 who received an inactivated influenza vaccine. CDR3s leave out the opening cysteine and the closing phenylalanine or tryptophan. The order of the fields is CDR3 protein, D gene, J gene, V gene. The D gene is left open where the match is weak.

cdr3_aa: ASIQTGELF
d_call: .
j_call: TRBJ2-2
v_call: TRBV7-9

cdr3_aa: ASSVRGQGKETQY
d_call: TRBD1
j_call: TRBJ2-5
v_call: TRBV7-6

cdr3_aa: ASSTLAGGSGEQF
d_call: TRBD2
j_call: TRBJ2-1
v_call: TRBV3-1

cdr3_aa: ASSSRDTWYGYT
d_call: .
j_call: TRBJ1-2
v_call: TRBV6-5

cdr3_aa: ASSQNWNRGELF
d_call: .
j_call: TRBJ2-2
v_call: TRBV4-1

cdr3_aa: ASSQGSLAVQETQY
d_call: TRBD2
j_call: TRBJ2-5
v_call: TRBV3-1

cdr3_aa: ATSDSGTGVSDTQY
d_call: TRBD1
j_call: TRBJ2-3
v_call: TRBV24-1

cdr3_aa: ASRTIDHRLTNTGELF
d_call: .
j_call: TRBJ2-2
v_call: TRBV6-4

cdr3_aa: ASSSLALRDSPNDQETQY
d_call: TRBD1
j_call: TRBJ2-5
v_call: TRBV7-8

cdr3_aa: ASQEAGTNTGELF
d_call: TRBD2
j_call: TRBJ2-2
v_call: TRBV14

cdr3_aa: ASTTGTGGYSNQPQH
d_call: .
j_call: TRBJ1-5
v_call: TRBV6-1

cdr3_aa: ASSGRDSSTDTQY
d_call: TRBD1
j_call: TRBJ2-3
v_call: TRBV4-3

cdr3_aa: SVAGQVGAGANVLT
d_call: TRBD1
j_call: TRBJ2-6
v_call: TRBV29-1

cdr3_aa: SARGVGFFYGYT
d_call: .
j_call: TRBJ1-2
v_call: TRBV20-1

cdr3_aa: ASSYSRLAGNRGNEQF
d_call: .
j_call: TRBJ2-1
v_call: TRBV6-5

cdr3_aa: SASGAGEGNYEQF
d_call: TRBD2
j_call: TRBJ2-1
v_call: TRBV20-1

cdr3_aa: ASSSGPNRIYGYT
d_call: .
j_call: TRBJ1-2
v_call: TRBV7-9

cdr3_aa: ASTRPGTGTGANVLT
d_call: TRBD1
j_call: TRBJ2-6
v_call: TRBV28

cdr3_aa: ARTTVKRGSSYNEQF
d_call: TRBD2
j_call: TRBJ2-1
v_call: TRBV2

cdr3_aa: AVYKMRGPYGYT
d_call: .
j_call: TRBJ1-2
v_call: TRBV6-1

cdr3_aa: SARALKGTSGGEETQY
d_call: TRBD2
j_call: TRBJ2-5
v_call: TRBV20-1

cdr3_aa: ASNTGYGGYT
d_call: .
j_call: TRBJ1-2
v_call: TRBV6-1

cdr3_aa: ASSLYGYSNQPQH
d_call: .
j_call: TRBJ1-5
v_call: TRBV5-6

cdr3_aa: ASSLVWYEQY
d_call: .
j_call: TRBJ2-7
v_call: TRBV7-2

cdr3_aa: SVGRDYAGETQY
d_call: .
j_call: TRBJ2-5
v_call: TRBV29-1

cdr3_aa: ASSQGPVTGGKVRETQY
d_call: TRBD1
j_call: TRBJ2-5
v_call: TRBV4-3

cdr3_aa: ASSFGDRNTEAF
d_call: TRBD1
j_call: TRBJ1-1
v_call: TRBV12-3/TRBV12-4

cdr3_aa: SASGDWDNEQF
d_call: .
j_call: TRBJ2-1
v_call: TRBV20-1

cdr3_aa: ASTFGPETQY
d_call: .
j_call: TRBJ2-5
v_call: TRBV3-1

cdr3_aa: ASSGTGAGREKLF
d_call: .
j_call: TRBJ1-4
v_call: TRBV4-1

cdr3_aa: ASSRRTGSNQPQH
d_call: .
j_call: TRBJ1-5
v_call: TRBV12-3/TRBV12-4

cdr3_aa: ASSLGTGKIIRANVLT
d_call: TRBD1
j_call: TRBJ2-6
v_call: TRBV12-3/TRBV12-4

cdr3_aa: SARDHRGLYEQY
d_call: TRBD1
j_call: TRBJ2-7
v_call: TRBV20-1

cdr3_aa: SARGLAGPERETQY
d_call: TRBD2
j_call: TRBJ2-5
v_call: TRBV20-1

cdr3_aa: ASTKAGNTGELF
d_call: .
j_call: TRBJ2-2
v_call: TRBV9

cdr3_aa: ASSPYKDGGTQY
d_call: .
j_call: TRBJ2-5
v_call: TRBV5-1

cdr3_aa: SVRRGGYGYT
d_call: TRBD1
j_call: TRBJ1-2
v_call: TRBV29-1